Each of the 15 T cell receptor beta chains below was sequenced from the same sample in a study of cytomegalovirus exposure and HLA in healthy donors. This table comes from immunoSEQ multiplex PCR, and its TCRdb copy is limited to in-frame clones, with some not included. The data hold tens of thousands of clones, with 85% to 95% observed a single time. The sequencing sample was made of PBMCs. These TCRs come from a man aged 18 to 35 in good health and CMV-seronegative.

The CDR3 DNA follows: TGCAGCGTAGGAAGCAGGATGAACACTGAAGCTTTCTTT. Translation gives CSVGSRMNTEAFF. V and J are TRBV29-1 and TRBJ1-1; D gene uncertain. Deletions cut 6 bases from V and 0 bases from J, with 11 bases between. The CDR3 is 13 amino acids. Looked up from germline, CDR1 is SQVTM and CDR2 is ANQGSEA.

The rearrangement links TRBV4-1 to TRBJ1-2; no reliable D call. The CDR3 is 13 amino acids. V gave up 1 base and J gave up 2 bases, with 5 bases separating them. Germline values: CDR1 MGHRA, CDR2 YSYEKL. CDR3 DNA sequence: TGCGCCAGCAGCCAAGCTCGGAACTATGGCTACACCTTC. Translating it yields CASSQARNYGYTF.

V is TRBV7-8 and J is TRBJ2-3; D is undetermined. The length of the CDR3 is 15 residues. V was trimmed by 2 bases and J by 2 bases, leaving 11 bases between them. CDR1 SGHVS and CDR2 FQNEAQ come from the germline V gene. The CDR3 coding sequence is TGTGCCAGCAGCTTAAAGGCGGAGTCCACAGATACGCAGTATTTT. Protein: CASSLKAESTDTQYF.

The rearrangement joins TRBV25-1 to TRBJ2-7; D remains ambiguous. V was shortened by 5 bases and J by 3 bases, with 5 bases between the two germline ends. Germline-derived CDR1 and CDR2 are MGHDK and SYGVNS. The CDR3 consists of 11 residues. The CDR3 DNA is TGTGCCAGCAGTCCTAACTACGAGCAGTACTTC. Translated: CASSPNYEQYF.

This clone has just one count. The genes are TRBV13 and TRBJ2-7; 11 nucleotides align to TRBD1. The CDR3 loop spans 15 amino acids. Losses at the gene ends were 8 bases for V and 5 bases for J; bases not matched to a gene: 11. The germline gives CDR1 PRHDT, CDR2 FYEKMQ (reference sequence). CDR3 amino acids: CASQVRGQGGHEQYF. The DNA of the CDR3 is TGTGCCAGCCAAGTCCGGGGACAGGGGGGCCACGAGCAGTACTTC. Full variable domain (missing parts from reference TRBV13 and TRBJ2-7): AAGVIQSPRHLIKEKRETATLKCYPIPRHDTVYWYQQGPGQDPQFLISFYEKMQSDKGSIPDRFSAQQFSDYHSELNMSSLELGDSALYFCASQVRGQGGHEQYFGPGTRLTVT.

The V call is TRBV5-1, the J call TRBJ1-4; a possible D gene is TRBD1 (5 bases). The CDR3 spans 15 residues. V lost 4 bases and J lost 5, with 15 bases in between. Germline loops: CDR1 SGHRS, CDR2 YFSETQ. The CDR3 loop reads CASSPGGGGNEKLFF. CDR3 DNA sequence: TGCGCCAGCAGCCCGGGGGGAGGCGGGAATGAAAAACTGTTTTTT.

This rearrangement joins TRBV2 to TRBJ1-5; TRBD1 might be the D (6 bases). CDR3 size: 14 residues. The V gene's germline CDR1 is SNHLY and CDR2 FYNNEI. The V and J ends lost 6 bases and 9 bases respectively, with 18 bases between them. The CDR3 loop reads CASRGNPGEGPQHF. In nucleotides, the CDR3 is TGTGCCAGCAGGGGAAACCCAGGGGAAGGGCCCCAGCATTTT.

CDR3 sequence (DNA): TGCGCCAGCAGCCGCTCTTCGGGGGGAGAAAAACTGTTTTTT. This sequence encodes CASSRSSGGEKLFF. The chain employs TRBV4-3 and TRBJ1-4; D perhaps matches TRBD1 (5 bases). Germline CDR1 and CDR2: LGHNA and YSLEER. This CDR3 has 14 residues. The V end lost 4 bases, the J end lost 8 bases, and 14 bases lay between the germline ends.

The rearrangement links TRBV25-1 to TRBJ2-5, with 8 bases fitting TRBD1. J was trimmed by 5 bases and V by 4 bases; bases with no gene match: 6. This CDR3 contains 14 residues. Germline values: CDR1 MGHDK, CDR2 SYGVNS. CDR3 sequence reads: CASSGQGLRETQYF. In DNA, the CDR3 is TGTGCCAGCAGTGGACAGGGGTTGAGGGAGACCCAGTACTTC.

The chain has TRBV7-2 and TRBJ2-7; 12 bases align to TRBD2. The CDR3 covers 17 residues. J gave up 1 base and V 3 bases, and 7 bases lay outside the gene matches. Germline-derived CDR1 and CDR2 are SGHTA and FQGNSA. CDR3: CASSFPTSGRRSYEQYF. CDR3 DNA sequence: TGTGCCAGCAGCTTCCCGACTAGCGGGAGAAGGTCCTACGAGCAGTACTTC.

V usage is TRBV5-1 and J usage is TRBJ2-3, with a weak D call TRBD1 (5 bases). Germline V lookup: CDR1 SGHRS, CDR2 YFSETQ. This CDR3 contains 14 residues. The V end was cut by 2 bases, the J end by 3 bases, with 10 bases between. CDR3 bases: TGCGCCAGCAGCTTCGCAGGGATGACAGATACGCAGTATTTT. This translates into CASSFAGMTDTQYF.

The chain joins TRBV25-1 to TRBJ1-1; D gene uncertain. Trimming cost V 4 bases and J 4 bases, with 7 bases left between them. Germline lookup yields CDR1 MGHDK and CDR2 SYGVNS. CDR3 length: 12 residues. The DNA for the CDR3 is TGTGCCAGCAGTGCGATCGGCACTGAAGCTTTCTTT. Its translation: CASSAIGTEAFF.

V and J are TRBV5-1 and TRBJ2-5, with 8 bases lining up with TRBD2. This CDR3 contains 16 residues. Germline V gene data show CDR1 as SGHRS and CDR2 as YFSETQ. The V and J ends lost 0 bases and 1 base, in that order; junction bases with no gene match: 5. The CDR3 nucleotides read TGCGCCAGCAGCTTGGATCCAGCGGGGGTCCAAGAGACCCAGTACTTC. Translating it yields CASSLDPAGVQETQYF. The full variable domain, with the rest looked up from reference TRBV5-1 and TRBJ2-5, is KAGVTQTPRYLIKTRGQQVTLSCSPISGHRSVSWYQQTPGQGLQFLFEYFSETQRNKGNFPGRFSGRQFSNSRSEMNVSTLELGDSALYLCASSLDPAGVQETQYFGPGTRLLVL.

This chain uses TRBV11-2 with TRBJ1-6, with D possibly matching TRBD1 (6 bases). The CDR3 is made up of 15 amino acids. Trimming stripped 8 bases from V and 9 bases from J, with 20 bases between. Germline CDR1 reads SGHAT; CDR2 reads FQNNGV. The CDR3 sequence: CASSLRAGASSPLHF. CDR3 coding DNA: TGTGCCAGCTCCCTCCGGGCAGGGGCCTCTTCACCCCTCCACTTT.

This clone was counted between two and nine times. The V call is TRBV4-3, the J call TRBJ1-5; TRBD1 might be the D (5 bases). Looked up from germline, CDR1 is LGHNA and CDR2 is YSLEER. The CDR3 runs 17 residues. V lost 0 bases to trimming and J lost 5 bases, with 17 bases between them. The CDR3 here is CASSQEGRVPYYQPQHF. DNA for the CDR3: TGCGCCAGCAGCCAAGAGGGCAGGGTACCCTACTATCAGCCCCAGCATTTT.